The clone carrying this T cell receptor beta chain came up many times. TCRdb reanalysed the RACE reads using MiXCR and keeps one entry per CDR3 protein. This sample carries tens of thousands of distinct CDR3 sequences, roughly a tenth of them seen once, and the ten largest clones take less than 6.5%. This sample's time point: patch test 2, 6 weeks after DPC sensitization. Sample treatment: therapeutic diphenylcyclopropenone sensitization with weekly scalp DPC. The sample is drawn from a study of human T cells and chemical hapten exposure. The V end lost 4 bases, the J end lost 2 bases, and 14 bases lay between the germline ends. The CDR3 contains 15 residues. Germline-derived CDR1 and CDR2 are MDHEN and SYDVKM.

The material was whole blood, obtained in connection with sensitization to the hapten diphenylcyclopropenone (DPC). The receptor comes from a woman between 50 and 59 years old with alopecia areata. Some clones in this sample may be carry-over from other donors' samples. The V call is TRBV28, the J call TRBJ2-5, with a tentative D call TRBD2 (6 bases). This CDR3 reads CASSSAGGAQETQYF. Written as DNA, the CDR3 is TGTGCCAGCAGTTCTGCCGGCGGGGCACAAGAGACCCAGTACTTC. The entire variable domain, with the rest obtained from reference TRBV28 and TRBJ2-5, is as follows: DVKVTQSSRYLVKRTGEKVFLECVQDMDHENMFWYRQDPGLGLRLIYFSYDVKMKEKGDIPEGYSVSREKKERFSLILESASTNQTSMYLCASSSAGGAQETQYFGPGTRLLVL.